This T cell receptor beta chain was identified in a study of OX40 agonist ivuxolimab in advanced cancers. Turning to the study itself: Recorded diagnoses for dose-escalation patients were hepatocellular carcinoma, melanoma, renal cell or head and neck cancer.

Autoimmune disease history or systemic immunosuppression barred patients. Here immunoSEQ multiplex PCR was the method, and the copy in TCRdb shows in-frame clones only, minus some. Of 65,000 to 95,000 clones in the sample, 90% are singletons; the top ten hold 0.25% to 0.35%. CDR1 MDHEN and CDR2 SYDVKM come from the germline V gene. V lost 6 bases, J lost 5 bases, and 0 bases stayed unmatched. The length of the CDR3 is 13 residues. The chain recombines TRBV28 with TRBJ1-6, with 8 bases fitting TRBD1. Sequenced material: CD4+ or CD8+ T cells sorted from blood, taken in a trial of the OX40 agonist ivuxolimab. The TCR was taken from an adult with an advanced solid tumor such as melanoma, head and neck, liver or kidney cancer. The CDR3 reads CASRTGDNSPLHF. CDR3 sequence (DNA): TGTGCCAGCAGGACAGGGGATAATTCACCCCTCCACTTT.